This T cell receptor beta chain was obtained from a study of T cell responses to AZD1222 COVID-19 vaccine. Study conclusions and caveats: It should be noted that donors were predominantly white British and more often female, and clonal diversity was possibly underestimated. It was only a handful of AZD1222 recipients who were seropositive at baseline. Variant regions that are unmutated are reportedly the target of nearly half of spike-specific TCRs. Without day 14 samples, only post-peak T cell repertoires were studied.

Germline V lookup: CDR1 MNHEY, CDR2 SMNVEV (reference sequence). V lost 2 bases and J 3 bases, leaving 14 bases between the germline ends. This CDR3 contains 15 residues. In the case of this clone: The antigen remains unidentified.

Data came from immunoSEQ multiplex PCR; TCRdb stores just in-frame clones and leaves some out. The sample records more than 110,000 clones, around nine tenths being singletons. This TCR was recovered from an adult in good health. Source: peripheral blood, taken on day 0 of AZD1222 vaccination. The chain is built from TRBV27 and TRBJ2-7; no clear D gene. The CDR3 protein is CASSLVFDINYEQYF. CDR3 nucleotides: TGTGCCAGCAGTTTAGTCTTTGATATAAACTACGAGCAGTACTTC.